The text below deals with one TCR beta chain. These data belong to a study of monozygotic twins with inflammatory bowel disease. TCRdb re-called the 5' RACE reads and catalogs CDR3 proteins one per entry, DNA excluded. The table lists 440,000 or so distinct CDR3 sequences. Germline loops: CDR1 MGHDK, CDR2 SYGVNS. This CDR3 is built from 18 residues. This TCR came from a human donor with ulcerative colitis or Crohn's disease, or a healthy co-twin of an affected twin (not recorded which). The sequenced sample was blood. The rearrangement links TRBV25-1 to TRBJ2-1; TCRdb's D gene call, TRBD2, goes unchecked for lack of DNA. This CDR3 reads CASSGKAGGSSSYNEQFF. The full variable domain, with the rest looked up from reference TRBV25-1 and TRBJ2-1, is EADIYQTPRYLVIGTGKKITLECSQTMGHDKMYWYQQDPGMELHLIHYSYGVNSTEKGDLSSESTVSRIRTEHFPLTLESARPSHTSQYLCASSGKAGGSSSYNEQFFGPGTRLTVL.